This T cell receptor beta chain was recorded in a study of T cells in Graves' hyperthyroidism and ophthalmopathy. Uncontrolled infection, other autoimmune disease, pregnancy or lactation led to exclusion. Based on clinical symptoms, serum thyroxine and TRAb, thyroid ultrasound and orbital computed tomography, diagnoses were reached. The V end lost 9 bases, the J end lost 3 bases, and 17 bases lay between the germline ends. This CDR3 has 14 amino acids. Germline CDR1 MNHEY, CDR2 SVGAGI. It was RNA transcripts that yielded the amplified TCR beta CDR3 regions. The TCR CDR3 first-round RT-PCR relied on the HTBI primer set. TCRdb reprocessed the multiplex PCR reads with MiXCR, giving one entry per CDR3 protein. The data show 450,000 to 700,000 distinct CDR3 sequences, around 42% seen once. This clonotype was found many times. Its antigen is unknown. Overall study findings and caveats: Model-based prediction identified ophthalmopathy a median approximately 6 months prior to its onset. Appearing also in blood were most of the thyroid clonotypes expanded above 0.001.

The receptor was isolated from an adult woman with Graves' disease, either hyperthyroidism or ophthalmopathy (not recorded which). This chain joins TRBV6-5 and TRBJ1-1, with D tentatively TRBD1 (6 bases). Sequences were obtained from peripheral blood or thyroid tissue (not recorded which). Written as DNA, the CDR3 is TGTGCCAGAGGGATAGGGGGGTTTGACACTGAAGCTTTCTTT. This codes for CARGIGGFDTEAFF.